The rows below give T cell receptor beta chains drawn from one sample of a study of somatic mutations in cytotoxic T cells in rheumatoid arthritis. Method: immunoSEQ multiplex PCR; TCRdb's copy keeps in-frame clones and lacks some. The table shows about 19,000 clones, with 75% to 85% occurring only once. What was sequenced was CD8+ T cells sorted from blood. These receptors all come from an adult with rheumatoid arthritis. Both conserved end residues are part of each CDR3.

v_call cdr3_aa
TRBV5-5 CASSFFSGSNQPQHF
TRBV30 CAWRGSGYTF
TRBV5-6 CASSSGGIQETQYF
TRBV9 CASSPSGSSYNEQFF
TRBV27 CASSPLHYTEAFF
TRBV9 CASSAKGVVNEKLFF
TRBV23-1 CASSQPKTSNQPQHF
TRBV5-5 CASSLDGDRGNQPQHF
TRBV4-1 CASSSLVLGNSYGYTF
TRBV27 CASSLLSGQNNEQFF
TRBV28 CASSFQAATDTQYF
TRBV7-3 CASPHGSYNEQFF
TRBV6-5 CASSYTEFLDGYTF
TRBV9 CASSPFWDTGELFF
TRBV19 CASSLWTGELFF
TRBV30 CAWTQGNEKLFF
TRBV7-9 CASSALRNWGTEAFF
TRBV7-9 CASSLDSSGTYEQYF
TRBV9 CASSETGVGGYTF
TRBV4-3 CASSHGPPRTGELFF
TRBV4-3 CASSQGGASGMYEQYF
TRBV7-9 CASSSPGAVSPDTQYF
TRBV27 CASSSGTPRGELFF
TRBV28 CASSTGLAGVPDTQYF
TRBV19 CASLQGYGYTF
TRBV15 CATSMGQQETQYF
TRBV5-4 CASRQGQINYGYTF
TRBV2 CAIDRRSETQYF
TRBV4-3 CASSQDLWTEAFF
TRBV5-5 CASSFSSYEQYF
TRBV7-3 CASSLNRAVGNTEAFF
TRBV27 CASSETGLIYEQYF
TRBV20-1 CSARDREQYF
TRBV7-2 CASSWAGGGNYGYTF
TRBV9 CASSVTAGSGETQYF
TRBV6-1 CASSDWQGEGNQPQHF
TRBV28 CASSLRGPSRETQYF
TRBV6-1 CASSVRDTYYGYTF
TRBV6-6 CASSYTISPAHEQFF